This paragraph covers one T cell receptor beta chain sequence. Its target is not known. This CDR3 spans 14 amino acids. The germline V gene has CDR1 SNHLY and CDR2 FYNNEI. The V and J ends lost 6 bases and 2 bases, in that order; junction bases with no gene match: 5. These data are taken from a study of CD8+CD57+ T cells in acquired aplastic anemia. As for the study in general: Recorded DNA amounts for sorted CD4+ and CD8+ cells had an average of 3.2 ug.

TCR beta VDJ and CDR3 profiles were obtained from a genomic DNA template. TCRdb independently ran MiXCR on the reads; one entry per CDR3 protein. Of some 48,000 distinct CDR3 sequences listed, about 78% were seen once; the top ten hold around a third. General observations from the study: CD8+ Simpson's diversity showed no significant patient-control difference. The same twenty-nine CD8+ CDR3 sequences occurred in patients and in controls.

The clonotype comes from a human donor in good health, serving as a control. The sample taken for sequencing was sorted CD4+, CD8+, or CD8+CD57+ T cells (not recorded which) from PBMCs. V is TRBV2 and J is TRBJ2-5; 8 bases are shared with TRBD2. CDR3 sequence: CASRIAGLQETQYF. DNA for the CDR3: TGTGCCAGCAGAATAGCGGGGTTACAAGAGACCCAGTACTTC.